What follows is one T cell receptor (beta chain) and its context. This clone was seen only a few times. This clone's antigen is unknown. The input lacks base qualities; no much larger clone sits a single base away. In the prospective study, participants were roughly 18 to 90 years old, resided in fewer than 25 geographic areas of the United States, and were enrolled through a virtual design. Cohort assignment in the prospective study relied on participant-reported clinical history from a screening survey and a study questionnaire. For ImmuneRACE Cohort 3, a participant was defined as recovered based on two consecutive negative NP/OP PCR tests, clearance by a healthcare professional, or resolution of symptoms. Mobile phlebotomists in the prospective study collected whole blood, serum and a nasopharyngeal or oropharyngeal swab from every participant. Prospective study participants could optionally give additional blood draws and questionnaires over an approximately two-month period. Before DNA extraction, blood samples from the prospective study were shipped at room temperature or frozen.

The entry originates in a study of blood T cell repertoires in COVID-19 (dated by TCRdb to between 2020 and 2021). Background on the whole study: Collaborator samples came from the United States, Italy and Spain and covered acute and convalescent phases of COVID-19. The sample metadata nearly always contained a de-identified subject ID, COVID-19 status, age in years and sex. Subjects who had been exposed to COVID-19, were actively infected with it, or had recovered from it provided the deeply sampled blood TCRbeta repertoires that made up the dataset. The samples were drawn from two sources: the first 160 participants of the ongoing ImmuneRACE study, and 1,200 or so subjects contributed by 6 global collaborators. Where HLA class I and class II types were available, the types were taken from metadata supplied by the sample provider, not from assay-based typing. The repertoires were released in a freely available public database meant as a resource for research on the immune response to SARS-CoV-2. The material from the prospective study consisted of cDNA or gDNA derived from T cells, B-cell-depleted T cells, or PBMCs. Study-level results and caveats: How much clinical and demographic metadata was included differed by source and by participant, and the metadata was provided uncurated.

TCRbeta CDR3 regions were amplified from genomic DNA by means of the immunoSEQ Assay, a bias-controlled multiplex PCR. The authors' analysis ran thus. The number of nucleated cells in each sample was estimated by amplification of reference gene primers within the assay. To quantify the absolute abundance of each unique TCRbeta CDR3 rearrangement, sequence reads were collapsed and filtered. For each sample, productive Simpson clonality was calculated as the square root of Simpson's diversity index over productive rearrangements. Not all clones reach the TCRdb copy of this immuneACCESS table, which keeps in-frame sequences only. Checked studies attribute under half of the gap to unresolved V genes and leave the rest unexplained. The D gene and trimming were derived from the DNA, and the V and J assignments and clone size from that table. Here the sample has some 320,000 clones; more than 75% occur a single time. The top ten clonotypes cover around 2.7% of the sample.

CDR1 and CDR2, looked up from the germline V gene, are ENHRY and SYGVKD. Trimming removed 0 bases from V and 6 bases from J, leaving 6 bases between the germline ends. The cysteine opens and the phenylalanine closes a CDR3 of 13 amino acids. Only the CDR3 portion is preserved as DNA: 39 bases, with reading frame beginning at the first base. The chain links TRBV10-3 with TRBJ1-5; the D gene assignment is ambiguous. This clonotype was obtained from a man aged 60 to 75 who had recovered from COVID-19. The sequencing input was PBMCs or T cells enriched from blood (not recorded which). The sequence in DNA is TGTGCCATCAGTGAGTCGAGTTCTCAGCCCCAGCATTTT. This encodes CAISESSSQPQHF.